This record concerns one TCR beta chain sequence. Its antigen is unidentified. V was pared by 3 bases and J by 0 bases, with 7 bases of the junction left unmatched. The CDR3 contains 17 residues. The germline V gene has CDR1 ENHRY and CDR2 SYGVKD. Time point meaning: blood 2 weeks post-SBRT. The treatment: 15 Gy SBRT to primary tumor, nephrectomy 4 weeks later. Radiation-treated patients gave blood at baseline, week 2 and week 4. This renal cell carcinoma was of the clear cell type. This sample was taken from a study of radiation and T cells in renal cell carcinoma. Broader study findings: Top tumor clonotypes rose in blood 2 weeks post-radiation, then contracted. Without pretreatment biopsies, baseline tumor clonotype presence was undetermined.

Clones were sequenced by immunoSEQ multiplex PCR, and TCRdb holds only the in-frame ones, with some missing. The sample records some 58,000 clones, around 77% being singletons. The sequences come from blood, collected from a patient whose treatment included radiotherapy and nephrectomy. The chain combines TRBV10-3 with TRBJ2-1; 8 nucleotides match TRBD2. This clonotype was sampled from a man in his 60s with renal cell carcinoma. The CDR3 spells CAISDLSGASSYNEQFF. The CDR3 DNA sequence: TGTGCCATCAGTGACCTTAGCGGGGCCAGCTCCTACAATGAGCAGTTCTTC.